Below, one T cell receptor beta chain is given with its context. Its antigen is undetermined. This sample is part of a study of OX40 agonist ivuxolimab in advanced cancers. Study outcomes and limitations: Several nonresponders also turned out to have low normalized T-cell clonal expansion.

The V end was cut by 0 bases, the J end by 4 bases, with 4 bases between. CDR1 and CDR2 from the germline V gene are LGHNA and YSLEER. The CDR3 length is 13 residues. Profiling relied on immunoSEQ multiplex PCR, and the TCRdb table lists in-frame clones only, not all of them. The sample carries just under 65,000 clones, roughly 86% recorded once. The source was CD4+ or CD8+ T cells sorted from blood, collected in a trial of the OX40 agonist ivuxolimab. The genes are TRBV4-3 and TRBJ1-3; D not certain. The TCR originated in an adult with an advanced solid tumor such as melanoma, head and neck, liver or kidney cancer. Written as DNA, the CDR3 is TGCGCCAGCAGCCAAGAAACGGGAAACACCATATATTTT. Amino acid sequence: CASSQETGNTIYF.